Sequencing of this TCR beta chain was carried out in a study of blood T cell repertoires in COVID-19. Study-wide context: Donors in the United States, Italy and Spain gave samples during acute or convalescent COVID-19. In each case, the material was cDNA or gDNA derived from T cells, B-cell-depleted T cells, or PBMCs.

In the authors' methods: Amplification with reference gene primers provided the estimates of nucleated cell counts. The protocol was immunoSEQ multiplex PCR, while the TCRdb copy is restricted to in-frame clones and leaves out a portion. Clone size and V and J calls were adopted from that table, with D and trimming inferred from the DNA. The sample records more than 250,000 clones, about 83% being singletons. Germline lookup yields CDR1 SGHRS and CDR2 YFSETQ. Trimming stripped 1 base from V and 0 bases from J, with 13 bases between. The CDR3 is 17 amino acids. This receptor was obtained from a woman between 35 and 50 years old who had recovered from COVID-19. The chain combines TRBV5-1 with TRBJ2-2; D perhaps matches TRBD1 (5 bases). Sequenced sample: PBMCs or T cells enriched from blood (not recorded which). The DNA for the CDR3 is TGCGCCAGCAGCTTGCTGGGGCAGGGCGCGAACACCGGGGAGCTGTTTTTT. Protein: CASSLLGQGANTGELFF.